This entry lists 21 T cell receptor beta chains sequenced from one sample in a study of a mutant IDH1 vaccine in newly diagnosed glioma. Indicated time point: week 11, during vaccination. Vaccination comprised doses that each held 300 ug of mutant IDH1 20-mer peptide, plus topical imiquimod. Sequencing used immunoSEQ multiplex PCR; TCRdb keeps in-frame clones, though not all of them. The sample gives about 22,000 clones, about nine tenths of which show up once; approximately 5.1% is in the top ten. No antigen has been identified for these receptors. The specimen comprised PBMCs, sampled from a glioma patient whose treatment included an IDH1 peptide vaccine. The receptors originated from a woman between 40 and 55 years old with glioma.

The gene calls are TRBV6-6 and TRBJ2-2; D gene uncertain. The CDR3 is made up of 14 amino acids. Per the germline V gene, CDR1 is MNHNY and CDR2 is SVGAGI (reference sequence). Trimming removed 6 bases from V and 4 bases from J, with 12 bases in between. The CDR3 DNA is TGTGCCAGCAGGCCTTTGCTCGCCACCGGGGAGCTGTTTTTT. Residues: CASRPLLATGELFF.

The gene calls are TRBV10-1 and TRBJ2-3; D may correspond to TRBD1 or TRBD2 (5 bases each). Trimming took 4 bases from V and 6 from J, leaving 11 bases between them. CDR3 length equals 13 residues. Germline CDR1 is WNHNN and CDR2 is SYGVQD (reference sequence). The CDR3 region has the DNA TGCGCCAGCAGTGGAGGGGTTTACGATACGCAGTATTTT. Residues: CASSGGVYDTQYF.

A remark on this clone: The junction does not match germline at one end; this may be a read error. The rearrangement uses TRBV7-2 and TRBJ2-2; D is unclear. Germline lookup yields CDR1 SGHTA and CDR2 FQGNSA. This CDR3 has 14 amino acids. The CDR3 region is CASNLGPNTGELFF. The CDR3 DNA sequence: TGTGCCAGCAACTTAGGGCCTAACACCGGGGAGCTGTTTTTT.

Here the CDR3 DNA reads TGTGCCAGCACCAAAGGACATGGGAACACTGAAGCTTTCTTT. It encodes CASTKGHGNTEAFF. This chain connects TRBV11-2 to TRBJ1-1, with D possibly matching TRBD1 (5 bases). V dropped 7 bases and J dropped 1 base, with 13 bases sitting between them. Germline values: CDR1 SGHAT, CDR2 FQNNGV. The CDR3 extends over 14 amino acids.

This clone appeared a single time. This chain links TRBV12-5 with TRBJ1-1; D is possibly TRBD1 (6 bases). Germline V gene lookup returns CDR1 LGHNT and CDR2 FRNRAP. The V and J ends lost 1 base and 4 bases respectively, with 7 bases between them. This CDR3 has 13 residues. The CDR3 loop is CASGLDRVTEAFF. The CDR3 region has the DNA TGTGCTAGTGGTTTGGACAGGGTCACTGAAGCTTTCTTT.

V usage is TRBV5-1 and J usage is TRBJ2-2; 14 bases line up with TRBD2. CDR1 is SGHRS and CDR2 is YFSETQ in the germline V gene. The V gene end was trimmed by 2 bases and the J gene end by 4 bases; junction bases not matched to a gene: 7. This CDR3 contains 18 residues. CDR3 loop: CASSFGGTSGRGTGELFF. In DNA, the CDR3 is TGCGCCAGCAGCTTCGGCGGGACTAGCGGGAGAGGCACCGGGGAGCTGTTTTTT. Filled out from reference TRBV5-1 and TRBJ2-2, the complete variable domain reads KAGVTQTPRYLIKTRGQQVTLSCSPISGHRSVSWYQQTPGQGLQFLFEYFSETQRNKGNFPGRFSGRQFSNSRSEMNVSTLELGDSALYLCASSFGGTSGRGTGELFFGEGSRLTVL.

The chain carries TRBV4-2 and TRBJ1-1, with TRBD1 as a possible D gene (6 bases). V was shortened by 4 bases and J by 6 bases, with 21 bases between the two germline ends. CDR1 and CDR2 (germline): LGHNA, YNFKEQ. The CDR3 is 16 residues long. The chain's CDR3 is CASSLPPRTGFPEAFF. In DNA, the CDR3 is TGTGCCAGCAGCCTCCCGCCAAGAACAGGGTTCCCTGAAGCTTTCTTT.

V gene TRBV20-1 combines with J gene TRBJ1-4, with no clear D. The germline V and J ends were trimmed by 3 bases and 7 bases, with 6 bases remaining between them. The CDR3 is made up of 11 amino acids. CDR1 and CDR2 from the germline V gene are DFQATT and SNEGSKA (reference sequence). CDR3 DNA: TGCAGTGCTAGCCAGGCTGAAAAACTGTTTTTT. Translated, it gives CSASQAEKLFF.

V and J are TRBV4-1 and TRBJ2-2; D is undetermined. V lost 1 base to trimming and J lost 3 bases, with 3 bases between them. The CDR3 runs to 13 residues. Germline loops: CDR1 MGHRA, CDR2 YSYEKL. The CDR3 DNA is TGCGCCAGCAGCCAAGTCGACACCGGGGAGCTGTTTTTT. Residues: CASSQVDTGELFF.

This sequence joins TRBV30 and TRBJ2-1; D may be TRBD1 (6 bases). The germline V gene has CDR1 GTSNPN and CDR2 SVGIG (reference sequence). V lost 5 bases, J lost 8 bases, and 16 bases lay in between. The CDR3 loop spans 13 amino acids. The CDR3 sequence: CAWQNTQGDEQFF. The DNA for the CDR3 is TGTGCCTGGCAGAATACACAGGGCGATGAGCAGTTCTTC.

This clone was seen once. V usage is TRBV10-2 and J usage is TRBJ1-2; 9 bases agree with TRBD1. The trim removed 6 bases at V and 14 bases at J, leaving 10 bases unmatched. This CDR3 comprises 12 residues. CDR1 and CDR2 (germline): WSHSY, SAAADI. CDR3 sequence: CASRGTGNRGTF. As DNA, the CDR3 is TGCGCCAGCAGGGGGACAGGGAATCGAGGAACCTTC.

DNA for the CDR3: TGTGCCAGCAGCAGGCTAGCGGGAGAACCGGATACGCAGTATTTT. Protein sequence: CASSRLAGEPDTQYF. The chain couples TRBV13 to TRBJ2-3; 10 bases fit TRBD2. Germline lookup yields CDR1 PRHDT and CDR2 FYEKMQ (reference sequence). This CDR3 comprises 15 residues. V lost 5 bases to trimming and J lost 6 bases; unmatched junction nucleotides: 8.

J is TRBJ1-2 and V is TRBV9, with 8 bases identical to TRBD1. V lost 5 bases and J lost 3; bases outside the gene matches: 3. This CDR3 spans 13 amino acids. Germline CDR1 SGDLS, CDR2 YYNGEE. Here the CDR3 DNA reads TGTGCCAGCAGAAGGGGACAGGACTATGGCTACACCTTC. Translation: CASRRGQDYGYTF.

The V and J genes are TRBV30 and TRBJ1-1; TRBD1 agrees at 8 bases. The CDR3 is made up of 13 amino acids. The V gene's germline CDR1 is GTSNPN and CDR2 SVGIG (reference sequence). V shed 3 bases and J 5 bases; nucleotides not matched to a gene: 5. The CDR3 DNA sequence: TGTGCCTGGAGGCAGGGGGCTAGGACTGAAGCTTTCTTT. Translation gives CAWRQGARTEAFF.

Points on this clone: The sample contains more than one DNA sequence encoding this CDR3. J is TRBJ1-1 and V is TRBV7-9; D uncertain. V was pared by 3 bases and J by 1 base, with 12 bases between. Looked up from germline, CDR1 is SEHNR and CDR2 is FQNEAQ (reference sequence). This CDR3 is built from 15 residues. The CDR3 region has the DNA TGTGCCAGCAGCTTTTCTCGGGGAGGGAACACTGAAGCTTTCTTT. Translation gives CASSFSRGGNTEAFF. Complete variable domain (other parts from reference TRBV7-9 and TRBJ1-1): DTGVSQNPRHKITKRGQNVTFRCDPISEHNRLYWYRQTLGQGPEFLTYFQNEAQLEKSRLLSDRFSAERPKGSFSTLEIQRTEQGDSAMYLCASSFSRGGNTEAFFGQGTRLTVV.

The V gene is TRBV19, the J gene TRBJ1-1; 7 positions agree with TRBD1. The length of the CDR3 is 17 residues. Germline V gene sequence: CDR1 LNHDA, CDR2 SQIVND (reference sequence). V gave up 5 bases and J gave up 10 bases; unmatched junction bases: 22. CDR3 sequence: CASSPGTGTERVLGAFF. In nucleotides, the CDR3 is TGTGCCAGTAGTCCTGGGACCGGGACAGAAAGAGTTTTGGGAGCTTTCTTT.

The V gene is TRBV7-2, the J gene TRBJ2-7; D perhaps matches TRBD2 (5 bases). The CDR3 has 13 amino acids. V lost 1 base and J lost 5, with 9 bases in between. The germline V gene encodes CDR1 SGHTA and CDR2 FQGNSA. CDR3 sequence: CASSLVFSDEQYF. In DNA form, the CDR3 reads TGTGCCAGCAGCTTAGTTTTTAGCGACGAGCAGTACTTC.

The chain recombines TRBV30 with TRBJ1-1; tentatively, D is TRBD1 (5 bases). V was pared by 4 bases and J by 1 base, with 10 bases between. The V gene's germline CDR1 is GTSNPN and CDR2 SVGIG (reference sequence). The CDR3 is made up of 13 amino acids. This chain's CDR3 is CAWTNRQNTEAFF. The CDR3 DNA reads TGTGCCTGGACGAACAGGCAGAACACTGAAGCTTTCTTT. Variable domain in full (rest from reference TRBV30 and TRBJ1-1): SQTIHQWPATLVQPVGSPLSLECTVEGTSNPNLYWYRQAAGRGLQLLFYSVGIGQISSEVPQNLSASRPQDRQFILSSKKLLLSDSGFYLCAWTNRQNTEAFFGQGTRLTVV.

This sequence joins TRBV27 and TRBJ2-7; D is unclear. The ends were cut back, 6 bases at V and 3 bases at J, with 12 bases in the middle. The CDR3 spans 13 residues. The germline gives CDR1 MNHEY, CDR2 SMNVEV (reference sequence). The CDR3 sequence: CASSSPGHYEQYF. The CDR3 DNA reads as TGTGCCAGCAGCTCACCAGGTCACTACGAGCAGTACTTC.

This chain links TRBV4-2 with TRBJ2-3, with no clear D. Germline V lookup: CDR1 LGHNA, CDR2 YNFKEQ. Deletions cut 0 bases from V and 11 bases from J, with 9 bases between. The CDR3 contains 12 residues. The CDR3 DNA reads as TGTGCCAGCAGCCAAGATGGTCTTCGGCAGTATTTT. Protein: CASSQDGLRQYF.

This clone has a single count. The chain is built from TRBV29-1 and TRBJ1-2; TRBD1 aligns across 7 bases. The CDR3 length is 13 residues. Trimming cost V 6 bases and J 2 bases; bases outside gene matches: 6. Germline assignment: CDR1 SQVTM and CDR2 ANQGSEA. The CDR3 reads CSVGDSVNYGYTF. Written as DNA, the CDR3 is TGCAGCGTCGGGGACAGTGTGAACTATGGCTACACCTTC.